Reported below is one T cell receptor beta chain. The sample originates from a study of shared clonotypes between healthy human individuals. Looking at the study overall: Donors consisted of a couple of women and a few men between 18 and 49.

Cells designated naive CD8 were CD45RO-negative and were positively selected for CCR7, with terminally differentiated effector memory CD45RA+ cells excluded. Repertoires were generated with immunoSEQ multiplex PCR, while TCRdb's copy carries only in-frame clones and drops some. There are about 1,800,000 clones in the sample; roughly 95% occur only once, and 1% to 1.5% lies in the top ten. Germline CDR1 and CDR2: SQVTM and ANQGSEA. The CDR3 loop spans 11 amino acids. V was clipped by 7 bases and J by 4 bases, with 10 bases between them. This chain uses TRBV29-1 with TRBJ1-2, with D tentatively TRBD1 (5 bases). The clonotype was recovered from a man between 18 and 29 years old in good health. Sequences were obtained from naive CD8+ T cells sorted from blood. CDR3 sequence (DNA): TGCAGCGACACAGGTCTCTATGGCTACACCTTC. It specifies CSDTGLYGYTF.